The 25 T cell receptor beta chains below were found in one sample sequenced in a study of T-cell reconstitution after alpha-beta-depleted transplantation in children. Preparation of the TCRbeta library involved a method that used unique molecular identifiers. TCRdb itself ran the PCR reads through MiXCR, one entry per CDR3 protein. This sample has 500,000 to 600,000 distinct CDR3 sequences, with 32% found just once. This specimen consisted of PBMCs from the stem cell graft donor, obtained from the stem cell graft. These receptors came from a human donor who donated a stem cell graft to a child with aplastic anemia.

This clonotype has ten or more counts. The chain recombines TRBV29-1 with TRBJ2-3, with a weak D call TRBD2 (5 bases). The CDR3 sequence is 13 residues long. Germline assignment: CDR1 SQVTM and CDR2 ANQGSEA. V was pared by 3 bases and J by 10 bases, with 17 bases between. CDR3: CSVDGEEGQSQYF. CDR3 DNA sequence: TGCAGCGTTGACGGGGAAGAAGGCCAGTCGCAGTATTTT.

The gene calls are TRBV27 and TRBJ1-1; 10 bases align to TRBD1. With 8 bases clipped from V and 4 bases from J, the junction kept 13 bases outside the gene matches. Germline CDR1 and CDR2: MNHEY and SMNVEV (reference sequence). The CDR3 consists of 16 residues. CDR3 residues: CASLTRDRGSGTEAFF. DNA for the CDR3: TGTGCCAGCCTAACCCGGGACAGGGGTTCCGGCACTGAAGCTTTCTTT.

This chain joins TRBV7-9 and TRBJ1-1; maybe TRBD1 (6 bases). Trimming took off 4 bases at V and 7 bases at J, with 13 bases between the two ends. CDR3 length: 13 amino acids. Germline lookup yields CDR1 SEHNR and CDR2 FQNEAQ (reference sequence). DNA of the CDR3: TGTGCCAGCAGCTGGCCGGCAGGGGTTGAAGCTTTCTTT. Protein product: CASSWPAGVEAFF.

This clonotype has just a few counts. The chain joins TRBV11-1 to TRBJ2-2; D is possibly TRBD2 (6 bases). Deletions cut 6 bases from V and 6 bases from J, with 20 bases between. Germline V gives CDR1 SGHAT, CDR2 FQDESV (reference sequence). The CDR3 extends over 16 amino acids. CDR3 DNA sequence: TGTGCCAGCAGGCCGGCGGGGACCATCAGACCCGGGGAGCTGTTTTTT. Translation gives CASRPAGTIRPGELFF.

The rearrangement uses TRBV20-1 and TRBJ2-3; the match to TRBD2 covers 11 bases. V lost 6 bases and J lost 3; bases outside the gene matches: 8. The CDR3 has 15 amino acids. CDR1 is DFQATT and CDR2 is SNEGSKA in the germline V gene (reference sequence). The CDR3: CSAKKTSGETDTQYF. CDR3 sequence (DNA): TGCAGTGCCAAAAAGACTAGCGGGGAGACAGATACGCAGTATTTT.

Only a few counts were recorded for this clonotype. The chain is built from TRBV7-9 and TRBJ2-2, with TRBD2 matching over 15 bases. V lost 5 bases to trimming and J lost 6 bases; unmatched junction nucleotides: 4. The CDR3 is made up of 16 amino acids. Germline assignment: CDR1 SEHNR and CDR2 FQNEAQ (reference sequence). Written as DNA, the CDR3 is TGTGCCAGCAGCGGACTAGCGGGAGGGCCCGCCGGGGAGCTGTTTTTT. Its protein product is CASSGLAGGPAGELFF.

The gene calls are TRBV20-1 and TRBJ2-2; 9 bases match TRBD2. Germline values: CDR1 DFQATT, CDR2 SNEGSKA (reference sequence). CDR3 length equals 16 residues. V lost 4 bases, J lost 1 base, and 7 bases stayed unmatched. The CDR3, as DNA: TGCAGTGCTACCCTTAGGACTAGCGTGAACACCGGGGAGCTGTTTTTT. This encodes CSATLRTSVNTGELFF.

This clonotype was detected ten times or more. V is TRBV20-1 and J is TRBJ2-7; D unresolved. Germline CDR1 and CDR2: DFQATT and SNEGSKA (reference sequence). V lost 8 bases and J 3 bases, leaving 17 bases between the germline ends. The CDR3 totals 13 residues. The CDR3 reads CSSRADPFYEQYF. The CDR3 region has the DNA TGCAGTTCAAGGGCCGATCCCTTCTACGAGCAGTACTTC.

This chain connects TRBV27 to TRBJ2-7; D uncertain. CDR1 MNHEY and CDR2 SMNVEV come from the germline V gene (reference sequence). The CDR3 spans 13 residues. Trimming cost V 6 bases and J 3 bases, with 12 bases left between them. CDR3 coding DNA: TGTGCCAGCAGCCCAGGCGGCATCTACGAGCAGTACTTC. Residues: CASSPGGIYEQYF.

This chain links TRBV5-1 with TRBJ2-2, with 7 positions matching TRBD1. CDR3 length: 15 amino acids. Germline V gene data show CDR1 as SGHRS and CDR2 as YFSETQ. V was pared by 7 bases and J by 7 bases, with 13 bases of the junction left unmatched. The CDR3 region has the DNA TGCGCCAGCGCCCCAAGACAGGGCATCTTCGGGGAGCTGTTTTTT. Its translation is CASAPRQGIFGELFF.

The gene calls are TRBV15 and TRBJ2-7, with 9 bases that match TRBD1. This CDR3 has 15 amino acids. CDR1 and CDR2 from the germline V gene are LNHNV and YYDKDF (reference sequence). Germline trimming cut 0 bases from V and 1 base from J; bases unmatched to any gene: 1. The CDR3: CATSRDGTGSYEQYV. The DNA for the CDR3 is TGTGCCACCAGCAGAGATGGGACAGGGTCCTACGAGCAGTACGTC.

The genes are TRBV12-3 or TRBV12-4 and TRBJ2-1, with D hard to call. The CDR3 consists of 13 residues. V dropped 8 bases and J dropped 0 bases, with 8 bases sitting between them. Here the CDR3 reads CASRKSSYNEQFF. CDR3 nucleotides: TGTGCCAGCCGCAAGAGCTCCTACAATGAGCAGTTCTTC.

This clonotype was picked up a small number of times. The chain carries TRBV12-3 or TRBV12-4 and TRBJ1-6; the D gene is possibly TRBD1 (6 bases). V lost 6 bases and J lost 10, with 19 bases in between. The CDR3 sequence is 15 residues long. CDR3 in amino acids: CASRSQGAGVSPLHF. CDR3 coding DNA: TGTGCCAGCAGGTCACAGGGAGCTGGGGTGTCACCCCTCCACTTT.

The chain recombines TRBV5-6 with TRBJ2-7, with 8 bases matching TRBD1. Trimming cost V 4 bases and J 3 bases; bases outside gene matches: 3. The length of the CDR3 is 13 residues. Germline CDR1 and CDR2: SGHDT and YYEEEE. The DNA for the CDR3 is TGTGCCAGCAGCATAGGGACAGGCTACGAGCAGTACTTC. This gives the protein CASSIGTGYEQYF.

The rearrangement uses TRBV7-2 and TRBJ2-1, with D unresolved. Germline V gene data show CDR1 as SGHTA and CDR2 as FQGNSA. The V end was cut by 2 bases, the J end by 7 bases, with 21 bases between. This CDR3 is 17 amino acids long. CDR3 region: CASSLRSSGSAHNEQFF. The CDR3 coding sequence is TGTGCCAGCAGCTTAAGGTCCTCCGGGTCGGCCCATAATGAGCAGTTCTTC. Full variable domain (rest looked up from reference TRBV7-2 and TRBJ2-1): GAGVSQSPSNKVTEKGKDVELRCDPISGHTALYWYRQSLGQGLEFLIYFQGNSAPDKSGLPSDRFSAERTGGSVSTLTIQRTQQEDSAVYLCASSLRSSGSAHNEQFFGPGTRLTVL.

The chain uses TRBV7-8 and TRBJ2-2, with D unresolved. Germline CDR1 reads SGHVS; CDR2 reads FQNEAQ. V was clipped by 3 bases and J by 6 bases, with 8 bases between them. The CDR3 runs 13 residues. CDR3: CASSLRSAGELFF. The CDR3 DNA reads TGTGCCAGCAGCTTGAGGAGTGCCGGGGAGCTGTTTTTT.

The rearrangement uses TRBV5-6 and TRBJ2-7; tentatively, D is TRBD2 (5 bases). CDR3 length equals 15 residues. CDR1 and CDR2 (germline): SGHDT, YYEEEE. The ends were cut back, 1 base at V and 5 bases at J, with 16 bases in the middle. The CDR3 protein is CASSLSRLWANEQYF. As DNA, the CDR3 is TGTGCCAGCAGCTTGAGCAGACTATGGGCTAACGAGCAGTACTTC. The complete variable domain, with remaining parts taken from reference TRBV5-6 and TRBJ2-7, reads DAGVTQSPTHLIKTRGQQVTLRCSPKSGHDTVSWYQQALGQGPQFIFQYYEEEERQRGNFPDRFSGHQFPNYSSELNVNALLLGDSALYLCASSLSRLWANEQYFGPGTRLTVT.

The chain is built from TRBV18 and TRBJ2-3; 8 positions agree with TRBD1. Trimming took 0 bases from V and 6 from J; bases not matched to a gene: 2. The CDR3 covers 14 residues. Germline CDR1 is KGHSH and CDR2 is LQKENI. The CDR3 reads CASSPPGQVDTQYF. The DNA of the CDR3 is TGTGCCAGCTCACCACCGGGACAGGTGGATACGCAGTATTTT.

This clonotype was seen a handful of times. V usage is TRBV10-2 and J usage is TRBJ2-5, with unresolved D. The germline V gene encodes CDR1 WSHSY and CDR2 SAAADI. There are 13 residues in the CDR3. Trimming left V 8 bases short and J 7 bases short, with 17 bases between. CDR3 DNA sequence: TGCGCCAGCCGACTCGCAGAAAGAGCGACCCAGTACTTC. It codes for CASRLAERATQYF.

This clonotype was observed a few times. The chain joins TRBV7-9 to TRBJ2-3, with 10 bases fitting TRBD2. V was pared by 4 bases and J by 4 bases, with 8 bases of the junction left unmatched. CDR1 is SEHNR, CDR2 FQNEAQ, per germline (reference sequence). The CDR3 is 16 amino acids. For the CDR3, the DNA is TGTGCCAGCAGCTCCCCCCTAGCGGGAGTATCAGATACGCAGTATTTT. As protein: CASSSPLAGVSDTQYF. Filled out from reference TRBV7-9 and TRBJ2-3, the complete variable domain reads DTGVSQNPRHKITKRGQNVTFRCDPISEHNRLYWYRQTLGQGPEFLTYFQNEAQLEKSRLLSDRFSAERPKGSFSTLEIQRTEQGDSAMYLCASSSPLAGVSDTQYFGPGTRLTVL.

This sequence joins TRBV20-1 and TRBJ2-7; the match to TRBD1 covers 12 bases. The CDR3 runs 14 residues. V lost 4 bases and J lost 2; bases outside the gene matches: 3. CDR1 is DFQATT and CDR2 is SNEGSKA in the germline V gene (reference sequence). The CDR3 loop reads CSATRDRGPYEQYV. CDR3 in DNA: TGCAGTGCTACCCGGGACAGGGGGCCCTACGAGCAGTACGTC.

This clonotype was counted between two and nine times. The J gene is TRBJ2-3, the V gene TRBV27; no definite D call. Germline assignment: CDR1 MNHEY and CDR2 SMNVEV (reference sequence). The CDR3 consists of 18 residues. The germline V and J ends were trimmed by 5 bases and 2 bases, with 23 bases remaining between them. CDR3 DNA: TGTGCCAGCAGTCCAAAAATCCGGACGGTGACGACCACAGATACGCAGTATTTT. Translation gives CASSPKIRTVTTTDTQYF.

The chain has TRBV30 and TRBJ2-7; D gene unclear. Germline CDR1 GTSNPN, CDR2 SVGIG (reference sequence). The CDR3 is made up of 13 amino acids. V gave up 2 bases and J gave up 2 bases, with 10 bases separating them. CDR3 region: CAWSTTLAYEQYF. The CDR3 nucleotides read TGTGCCTGGAGTACAACGCTCGCCTACGAGCAGTACTTC.

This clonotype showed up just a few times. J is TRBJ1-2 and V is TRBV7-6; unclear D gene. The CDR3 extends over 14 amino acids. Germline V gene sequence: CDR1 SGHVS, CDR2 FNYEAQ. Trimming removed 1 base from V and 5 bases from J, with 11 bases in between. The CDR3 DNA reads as TGTGCCAGCAGCTTAGGGCCTACAAAATATGGCTACACCTTC. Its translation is CASSLGPTKYGYTF.

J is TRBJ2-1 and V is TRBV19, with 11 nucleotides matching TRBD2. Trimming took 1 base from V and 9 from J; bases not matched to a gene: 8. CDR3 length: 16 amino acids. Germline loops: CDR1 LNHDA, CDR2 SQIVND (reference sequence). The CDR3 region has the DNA TGTGCCAGTAGTATAGTGGGGCTAGCGGGGGGTGGTGAGCAGTTCTTC. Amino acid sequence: CASSIVGLAGGGEQFF.